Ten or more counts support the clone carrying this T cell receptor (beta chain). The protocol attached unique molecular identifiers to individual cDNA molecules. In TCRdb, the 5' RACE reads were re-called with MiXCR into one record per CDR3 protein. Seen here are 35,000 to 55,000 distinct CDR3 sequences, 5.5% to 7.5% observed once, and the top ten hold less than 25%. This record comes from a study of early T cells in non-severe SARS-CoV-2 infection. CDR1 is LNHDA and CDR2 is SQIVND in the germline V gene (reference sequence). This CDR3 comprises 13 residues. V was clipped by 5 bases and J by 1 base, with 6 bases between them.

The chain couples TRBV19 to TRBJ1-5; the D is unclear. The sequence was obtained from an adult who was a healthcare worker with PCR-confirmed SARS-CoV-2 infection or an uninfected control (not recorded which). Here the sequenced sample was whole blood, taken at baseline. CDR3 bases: TGTGCCAGTAGTGTGACCAGCAATCAGCCCCAGCATTTT. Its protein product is CASSVTSNQPQHF.